This T cell receptor (beta chain) was profiled in a study of blood T cell repertoires in COVID-19. Some clones are missing from TCRdb's copy, which holds only in-frame ones; the method was immunoSEQ multiplex PCR. The profile covers roughly 260,000 clones, with approximately 83% appearing a single time and approximately 2% taken by the ten largest. Trimming removed 6 bases at V and 0 bases at J, with 20 bases between. Looked up from germline, CDR1 is SQVTM and CDR2 is ANQGSEA. The CDR3 totals 16 residues. The receptor's source is a woman between 50 and 59 years old who had recovered from COVID-19. The genes are TRBV29-1 and TRBJ1-2; a possible D gene is TRBD1 (5 bases). Material: PBMCs or T cells enriched from blood (not recorded which). The CDR3 nucleotides read TGCAGCGTGGGGCAGGGATCTACAAGAGCTAACTATGGCTACACCTTC. It codes for CSVGQGSTRANYGYTF.